This is a list of T cell receptor beta chains from one sample in a study of monozygotic twins with inflammatory bowel disease. TCRdb re-analyzed the 5' RACE reads; it lists each CDR3 protein once, without DNA. The sample data list hundreds of thousands of distinct CDR3 sequences. The specimen sequenced was blood. All receptors derive from a human donor with ulcerative colitis or Crohn's disease, or a healthy co-twin of an affected twin (not recorded which). Each CDR3 is given with its conserved first and last residue.

J: TRBJ1-2
V: TRBV9
CDR3: CASSVSGVGGYTF

J: TRBJ2-2
V: TRBV12-3/TRBV12-4
CDR3: CAIQGQLTGELFF

J: TRBJ2-1
V: TRBV20-1
CDR3: CGATGGPNNEQFF

J: TRBJ2-7
V: TRBV10-3
CDR3: CAISESLDYEQYF

J: TRBJ2-7
V: TRBV30
CDR3: CAWSVMTGISNEQYF

J: TRBJ1-1
V: TRBV29-1
CDR3: CSVDRNTEAFF

J: TRBJ2-5
V: TRBV24-1
CDR3: CATSDSWREGETQYF

J: TRBJ2-3
V: TRBV7-2
CDR3: CASSLAPGLAGSTDTQYF

J: TRBJ1-6
V: TRBV4-3
CDR3: CASSQWEESPLHF

J: TRBJ2-7
V: TRBV10-3
CDR3: CAIRARAGLAGVGQYF

J: TRBJ1-1
V: TRBV6-6
CDR3: CASSYRETEAFF

J: TRBJ1-4
V: TRBV7-9
CDR3: CASSLLGQDNEKLFF

J: TRBJ2-7
V: TRBV30
CDR3: CAWCPSPTFYEQYF

J: TRBJ2-7
V: TRBV6-1
CDR3: CASRGLAQSYEQYF

J: TRBJ1-6
V: TRBV28
CDR3: CASTSPGPGWSYNSPLHF

J: TRBJ2-1
V: TRBV5-5
CDR3: CASSFGTEQFF